Sequencing of this TCR beta chain was carried out in a study of tumor-infiltrating lymphocytes in primary liver carcinoma. Turning to the study itself: Patients included men and women of 30 to 69 years. Overall study findings and caveats: Pairs comparing tumor with adjacent tissue or blood overlapped less than pairs drawn from tumor regions.

Starting material of 450 to 550 ng total RNA yielded TCR beta cDNA via a constant-region primer. Libraries of TCR beta came from three nested multiplex PCR rounds with slightly modified ARM-PCR. TRBV1-TRBV30 forward primers and a C-beta reverse primer were used in the first two PCR rounds, which each ran for 9 to 10 cycles. TCRdb called the multiplex PCR reads again in MiXCR, with one record for every CDR3 protein. The table lists fewer than 400,000 distinct CDR3 sequences, about 60% of them singletons. Germline V gene data show CDR1 as WSHSY and CDR2 as SAAADI. The CDR3 is made up of 13 amino acids. About this clonotype itself: No antigen is known for it. This may arise from a read error, as a much more abundant clone is one base away.

Unsorted whole blood supplied the RNA, and germline DNA was extracted too. This clonotype was obtained from a man between 40 and 49 years old with primary liver carcinoma and hepatitis B virus infection. Sequencing used peripheral blood. This chain connects TRBV10-2 to TRBJ1-4; D remains ambiguous. In nucleotides, the CDR3 is TGCGACAGCAGTGAGGCCCCCAAAGAAAAACTGTTTTTT. This codes for CDSSEAPKEKLFF.